One and the same sample provided the 11 T cell receptor beta chains below, sequenced in a study of beta chain features in type 1 diabetes. These receptors are not linked to any known antigen. Every bit of the isolated RNA underwent reverse transcription, so sequencing read expressed TCRB transcripts. The repertoire was sequenced with immunoSEQ multiplex PCR; TCRdb's copy has only in-frame clones and lacks some. The sample contains around 170,000 clones, about 9% of which appear only once. Whole-study findings and limits: Among patients with Type 1 diabetes, TCRB CDR3s were moderately but significantly shorter in every one of the four CD4+ subsets.

What was sequenced was central memory CD4+ T cells from blood. The source of these receptors is a woman in her 30s with type 1 diabetes.

This clone was observed a few times. V is TRBV30 and J is TRBJ2-6; possibly TRBD2 for D (6 bases). Germline V gene data show CDR1 as GTSNPN and CDR2 as SVGIG (reference sequence). There are 13 residues in the CDR3. The CDR3 DNA reads as TGTGGGAGGGGTCTCTCTGGGGCCAACGTCCTGACTTTC. As protein: CGRGLSGANVLTF.

This clone showed up just a few times. The J gene is TRBJ2-1, the V gene TRBV5-1, with TRBD2 identical over 11 bases. CDR1 is SGHRS, CDR2 YFSETQ, per germline. Trimming took 4 bases from V and 4 from J; bases not matched to a gene: 7. This CDR3 region has 16 residues. This chain's CDR3 is CASSVGLAGNYNEQFF. The CDR3, as DNA: TGCGCCAGCAGCGTAGGACTAGCGGGCAATTACAATGAGCAGTTCTTC. The entire variable domain, with the rest obtained from reference TRBV5-1 and TRBJ2-1, is as follows: KAGVTQTPRYLIKTRGQQVTLSCSPISGHRSVSWYQQTPGQGLQFLFEYFSETQRNKGNFPGRFSGRQFSNSRSEMNVSTLELGDSALYLCASSVGLAGNYNEQFFGPGTRLTVL.

This clone was counted only a few times. The J gene is TRBJ1-4, the V gene TRBV6-5; possibly TRBD1 for D (6 bases). The germline CDR1 and CDR2 sequences are MNHEY and SVGAGI. Trimming removed 6 bases at V and 5 bases at J, with 13 bases between. The CDR3 totals 14 residues. CDR3 region: CASRMTGANEKLFF. The CDR3 nucleotides read TGTGCCAGCAGGATGACAGGTGCGAATGAAAAACTGTTTTTT.

The table lists this clone with a count of one. The chain combines TRBV2 with TRBJ1-1; the D is unclear. The CDR3 contains 15 residues. V lost 4 bases and J lost 1, with 13 bases in between. The germline gives CDR1 SNHLY, CDR2 FYNNEI. This chain's CDR3 is CASSASGIENTEAFF. The CDR3 region has the DNA TGTGCCAGCAGTGCCTCGGGTATCGAGAACACTGAAGCTTTCTTT.

The chain links TRBV21-1 to TRBJ2-5; no check of the table's D call, TRBD2, against the DNA was made. TRBV21-1 is annotated as a pseudogene. The CDR3 extends over 16 amino acids. This CDR3 is CASSKPLARIQETQYF. The CDR3 DNA follows: TGTGCCAGCAGCAAACCACTAGCGCGAATCCAAGAGACCCAGTACTTC.

This rearrangement joins TRBV5-1 to TRBJ1-1; D may be TRBD1 (5 bases). Germline CDR1 reads SGHRS; CDR2 reads YFSETQ. V was trimmed by 6 bases and J by 1 base, leaving 13 bases between them. This CDR3 is 14 amino acids long. CDR3 sequence: CASTPQTANTEAFF. DNA for the CDR3: TGCGCCAGCACCCCTCAGACAGCGAACACTGAAGCTTTCTTT.

This chain uses TRBV2 with TRBJ1-2; D possibly corresponds to TRBD1 (6 bases). The V end lost 5 bases, the J end lost 4 bases, and 14 bases lay between the germline ends. Germline V gene lookup returns CDR1 SNHLY and CDR2 FYNNEI. The CDR3 contains 14 residues. This chain's CDR3 is CASSLQGFVYGYTF. The CDR3 nucleotides read TGTGCCAGCAGTTTACAGGGTTTTGTCTATGGCTACACCTTC.

This rearrangement joins TRBV4-1 to TRBJ1-1, with 8 bases identical to TRBD1. The CDR3 totals 17 residues. CDR1 and CDR2 (germline): MGHRA, YSYEKL. V was clipped by 4 bases and J by 6 bases; unmatched bases: 16. The CDR3 DNA follows: TGCGCCAGCAGCCTGAGCCTCCCAGGGGGCGCGGTTCCTGAAGCTTTCTTT. It translates to CASSLSLPGGAVPEAFF.

The table lists this clone with a few counts. The CDR3 is CASGGQYQETQYF. In DNA form, the CDR3 reads TGTGCCAGCGGGGGACAGTACCAAGAGACCCAGTACTTC. The chain is built from TRBV14 and TRBJ2-5; 7 nucleotides match TRBD1. The CDR3 is made up of 13 amino acids. Germline values: CDR1 SGHDN, CDR2 FVKESK. Trimming at V came to 8 bases and at J to 0 bases, leaving 3 bases not matched to a gene.

This chain links TRBV5-1 with TRBJ2-7, with D perhaps TRBD1 (6 bases). The CDR3 totals 15 residues. Trimming pared 2 bases from V and 5 bases from J, leaving 17 bases between. Germline CDR1 reads SGHRS; CDR2 reads YFSETQ. DNA of the CDR3: TGCGCCAGCAGCTTAACAGGGTTATACATGGACGAGCAGTACTTC. It translates to CASSLTGLYMDEQYF.

The chain has TRBV15 and TRBJ2-1; 9 bases agree with TRBD1. The CDR3 contains 16 residues. Germline V gene lookup returns CDR1 LNHNV and CDR2 YYDKDF (reference sequence). With V trimmed by 4 bases and J by 4 bases, 8 bases remained unmatched. The CDR3 region has the DNA TGTGCCACCAGCAAAGAGGACAGGGGTGGTTACAATGAGCAGTTCTTC. Its protein product is CATSKEDRGGYNEQFF. The whole variable domain, filled in from reference TRBV15 and TRBJ2-1, reads DAMVIQNPRYQVTQFGKPVTLSCSQTLNHNVMYWYQQKSSQAPKLLFHYYDKDFNNEADTPDNFQSRRPNTSFCFLDIRSPGLGDTAMYLCATSKEDRGGYNEQFFGPGTRLTVL.